This T cell receptor beta chain was found in a study of blood T cell repertoires in COVID-19 (dated by TCRdb to the early 2020s). Notes on the research overall: Samples from collaborators originated in the United States, Italy and Spain and spanned both the acute and convalescent phases of COVID-19. The material from the prospective study consisted of cDNA or gDNA derived from T cells, B-cell-depleted T cells, or PBMCs. Subjects who had been exposed to COVID-19, were actively infected with it, or had recovered from it provided the deeply sampled blood TCRbeta repertoires that made up the dataset. The repertoires were released in a freely available public database intended as a resource for research on the immune response to SARS-CoV-2. Samples came from the ongoing ImmuneRACE study (first 160 participants) plus 1,254 subjects from 6 global collaborators. The sample metadata nearly always contained a de-identified subject ID, COVID-19 status, age in years and sex. Where HLA class I and class II types were available, the types were taken from metadata supplied by the sample provider, not from assay-based typing.

This clone appeared a single time. The target of this receptor is not known. No base quality information exists; no much larger clone differs at one position. The research as a whole found: How much clinical and demographic metadata was included differed by source and by participant, and the metadata was provided uncurated.

The CDR3 measures 15 amino acids from cysteine to phenylalanine. Only CDR3 DNA remains: 45 bases, in frame from the first base. V loses 0 bases of germline sequence and J loses 3 bases, and the interval between the two ends is 8 bases. Based on the germline V gene, the CDR1 and CDR2 sequences are MNHEY and SVGAGI. TCRbeta CDR3 regions were amplified from genomic DNA by means of the immunoSEQ Assay, a bias-controlled multiplex PCR. In the authors' own workflow: Nucleated cell counts per sample were estimated from amplification of reference gene primers within the assay. To quantify the absolute abundance of each unique TCRbeta CDR3 rearrangement, sequence reads were collapsed and filtered. For each sample, productive Simpson clonality was calculated by taking the square root of Simpson's diversity index across productive rearrangements. TCRdb carries this immuneACCESS record with in-frame sequences only. Its versions omit some clonotypes, under half of them owing to an unresolved V gene in the studies checked, with the rest unexplained. From that table come the V and J calls and clone size; the DNA was used to work out D and trimming. This sample is represented by about 43,000 clones; around nine tenths of them were singletons. The ten biggest clones cover around 3.6% of the sample.

One collaborating source in Seattle enrolled patients during active infection and followed them longitudinally through the course of disease. Whole blood was collected in K2EDTA tubes by collaborating institutions according to the institutions' own protocols. Collaborator samples were shipped for TCRbeta analysis as frozen whole blood, isolated PBMCs, or DNA extracted from either sample type. The receptor's source is a man between 35 and 55 years old with COVID-19, enrolled during active disease. The specimen sequenced was peripheral blood. The chain was built from TRBV6-5 and TRBJ1-4; TRBD1 is perhaps the D gene, given 5 matching bases. The DNA sequence is TGTGCCAGCAGTTACTCGGGGGGGTCTAATGAAAAACTGTTTTTT. The resulting protein is CASSYSGGSNEKLFF.